This T cell receptor (beta chain) is from a study of blood T cell repertoires in COVID-19. Methods used by the authors: Reference gene primer amplification in the assay estimated nucleated cell counts. TCRdb keeps only in-frame clones here, not all; method: immunoSEQ multiplex PCR. D and trimming were read from the DNA, whereas the V and J calls and clone size are those reported in that table. The sample comprises tens of thousands of clones, less than 90% of which are singletons, and 15% to 20% rests with the top ten. Germline assignment: CDR1 LGHDT and CDR2 YNNKEL (reference sequence). The CDR3 sequence is 18 residues long. Trimming cost V 0 bases and J 0 bases; bases outside gene matches: 8.

The sample taken for sequencing was peripheral blood. This chain joins TRBV3-1 (or the pseudogene TRBV3-2) and TRBJ2-1; 7 nucleotides agree with TRBD2. The sequence came from a woman aged 55-69 years with active COVID-19. CDR3 bases: TGTGCCAGCAGCCAAGATAAGCGGGAATGGAGCTCCTACAATGAGCAGTTCTTC. Translated: CASSQDKREWSSYNEQFF.